One and the same sample provided the 29 T cell receptor beta chains below, sequenced in a study of blood T cell repertoires in COVID-19. Data came from immunoSEQ multiplex PCR; TCRdb stores just in-frame clones and leaves some out. The sample contains tens of thousands of clones, around nine tenths of which appear only once. The sample consisted of peripheral blood. The receptors shown here come from a woman aged 60-75 years with acute or convalescent COVID-19.

The rearrangement links TRBV20-1 to TRBJ2-5, with D tentatively TRBD2 (6 bases). Germline values: CDR1 DFQATT, CDR2 SNEGSKA (reference sequence). The CDR3 spans 14 residues. Deletions cut 3 bases from V and 7 bases from J, with 18 bases between. The CDR3 DNA follows: TGCAGTGCTAGTCATGCAACGGGAGTGGGGACCCAGTACTTC. It codes for CSASHATGVGTQYF.

This CDR3 is CAWKKARDGYTF. CDR3 in DNA: TGTGCCTGGAAAAAAGCCAGGGATGGCTACACCTTC. The chain links TRBV30 to TRBJ1-2; D may be TRBD1 (5 bases). CDR1 and CDR2 (germline): GTSNPN, SVGIG (reference sequence). The CDR3 totals 12 residues. Deletions cut 4 bases from V and 6 bases from J, with 12 bases between.

This chain joins TRBV11-2 and TRBJ2-1; D possibly corresponds to TRBD2 (6 bases). The CDR3 has 18 amino acids. Per germline, CDR1 SGHAT and CDR2 FQNNGV. The V and J ends lost 5 bases and 2 bases respectively, with 22 bases between them. Written as DNA, the CDR3 is TGTGCCAGCAGCCCGACGGGGGACTCAGCGTTAGCCTACAATGAGCAGTTCTTC. Translation: CASSPTGDSALAYNEQFF.

The CDR3 region is CATSREKVEGEKLFF. The CDR3 DNA is TGTGCCACCAGCAGAGAGAAGGTGGAGGGTGAAAAACTGTTTTTT. The chain links TRBV15 to TRBJ1-4, with D uncertain. V was cut by 0 bases and J by 7 bases, with 12 bases left in between. This CDR3 region has 15 residues. Germline V CDR1 and CDR2: LNHNV, YYDKDF (reference sequence).

The gene calls are TRBV7-9 and TRBJ2-7, with 9 bases that match TRBD1. The CDR3 has 14 amino acids. With 1 base clipped from V and 2 bases from J, the junction kept 0 bases outside the gene matches. Germline CDR1 SEHNR, CDR2 FQNEAQ (reference sequence). In nucleotides, the CDR3 is TGTGCCAGCAGCTTAGGGACAGGGGCCTACGAGCAGTACTTC. Its protein product is CASSLGTGAYEQYF.

This clone has a handful of counts. The rearrangement joins TRBV6-5 to TRBJ2-3, with 11 bases identical to TRBD2. From germline, CDR1 is MNHEY and CDR2 SVGAGI. The CDR3 is 15 residues long. Unmatched junction bases numbered 10, after V lost 6 bases and J lost 8 bases. CDR3 region: CASRRTGTSGPTQYF. In DNA, the CDR3 is TGTGCCAGCAGAAGGACAGGGACTAGCGGACCTACGCAGTATTTT.

The chain has TRBV30 and TRBJ2-1, with 11 bases that match TRBD2. The CDR3 is 13 amino acids. The V gene's germline CDR1 is GTSNPN and CDR2 SVGIG (reference sequence). V lost 6 bases to trimming and J lost 8 bases; unmatched junction nucleotides: 6. The CDR3 DNA reads TGTGCCTGTGAAACTAGCGGGAGCTATGAGCAGTTCTTC. Translation: CACETSGSYEQFF.

V is TRBV6-5 and J is TRBJ1-5, with 8 nucleotides matching TRBD1. The V gene end was trimmed by 6 bases and the J gene end by 6 bases; junction bases not matched to a gene: 7. In germline, CDR1 is MNHEY, CDR2 SVGAGI. CDR3 length equals 14 residues. The CDR3 nucleotides are TGTGCCAGCAGCCCGGGACAGGTCCTTCAGCCCCAGCATTTT. It specifies CASSPGQVLQPQHF.

The rearrangement joins TRBV4-2 to TRBJ2-3, with TRBD2 matching over 12 bases. J lost 4 bases, V lost 3 bases, and 2 bases had no gene match. The CDR3 has 15 residues. Looked up from germline, CDR1 is LGHNA and CDR2 is YNFKEQ. The CDR3 here is CASSQTSGGPDTQYF. CDR3 coding DNA: TGTGCCAGCAGCCAGACTAGCGGGGGACCAGATACGCAGTATTTT.

The CDR3 sequence: CSVGSELTGGYTF. DNA for the CDR3: TGCAGCGTTGGATCCGAGTTGACTGGTGGCTACACCTTC. J is TRBJ1-2 and V is TRBV29-1; D ambiguous. The CDR3 extends over 13 amino acids. Trimming cost V 4 bases and J 7 bases, with 16 bases left between them. Per germline, CDR1 SQVTM and CDR2 ANQGSEA.

This clone was seen once. V and J are TRBV30 and TRBJ2-4; 8 nucleotides match TRBD2. With 5 bases clipped from V and 3 bases from J, the junction kept 3 bases outside the gene matches. The CDR3 loop spans 13 amino acids. The germline V gene encodes CDR1 GTSNPN and CDR2 SVGIG (reference sequence). DNA for the CDR3: TGTGCCTGGGCGGGGGGTCACAAAAACATTCAGTACTTC. It is translated as CAWAGGHKNIQYF.

V and J are TRBV7-2 and TRBJ1-5; the D gene is possibly TRBD1 (5 bases). CDR1 and CDR2 (germline): SGHTA, FQGNSA. This CDR3 has 15 amino acids. Deletions cut 2 bases from V and 3 bases from J, with 11 bases between. Here the CDR3 DNA reads TGTGCCAGCAGCTTATGGTCACAGGTCAATCAGCCCCAGCATTTT. Translated: CASSLWSQVNQPQHF.

The chain has TRBV30 and TRBJ1-4; 9 bases line up with TRBD1. V was pared by 7 bases and J by 8 bases, with 14 bases of the junction left unmatched. Germline CDR1 is GTSNPN and CDR2 is SVGIG (reference sequence). The CDR3 extends over 15 amino acids. CDR3 sequence (DNA): TGTGCCTTCCGACAGGGGGGAGGGTTTTGGGAAAAACTGTTTTTT. Translated, it gives CAFRQGGGFWEKLFF.

In DNA form, the CDR3 reads TGCAGCGTTGAATCCCCGCCGGATGAGCAGTTCTTC. Protein sequence: CSVESPPDEQFF. J is TRBJ2-1 and V is TRBV29-1; unclear D gene. The V gene lost 2 bases and the J gene lost 8 bases, with 10 bases spanning the gap. Germline CDR1 and CDR2: SQVTM and ANQGSEA. This CDR3 has 12 amino acids.

The chain carries TRBV2 and TRBJ1-1; 8 nucleotides match TRBD1. Germline V gives CDR1 SNHLY, CDR2 FYNNEI. Trimming at V came to 6 bases and at J to 0 bases, leaving 3 bases not matched to a gene. The CDR3 covers 14 residues. The CDR3 bases are TGTGCCAGCAGGGAGGACAGGGTGAACACTGAAGCTTTCTTT. Amino acids: CASREDRVNTEAFF.

This chain joins TRBV6-6 and TRBJ1-2; 7 bases fit TRBD1. Trimming at V came to 6 bases and at J to 5 bases, leaving 12 bases not matched to a gene. Germline lookup yields CDR1 MNHNY and CDR2 SVGAGI (reference sequence). The CDR3 extends over 15 amino acids. CDR3 nucleotide sequence: TGTGCCAGCAGCTCCACAGGGGAGAAAGCATATGGCTACACCTTC. Translating it yields CASSSTGEKAYGYTF.

The V gene is TRBV7-8, the J gene TRBJ2-7, with 8 bases that match TRBD1. V shed 1 base and J 0 bases; nucleotides not matched to a gene: 5. The germline gives CDR1 SGHVS, CDR2 FQNEAQ. The CDR3 is 16 amino acids. Here the CDR3 DNA reads TGTGCCAGCAGCTTAGAGTCAGGGGGCTTCTCCTACGAGCAGTACTTC. Protein product: CASSLESGGFSYEQYF.

This sequence joins TRBV9 and TRBJ1-1; D might be TRBD1 (6 bases). This CDR3 comprises 15 residues. Germline V CDR1 and CDR2: SGDLS, YYNGEE. V dropped 4 bases and J dropped 3 bases, with 16 bases sitting between them. The CDR3 region is CASSPRQDPDTEAFF. For the CDR3, the DNA is TGTGCCAGCAGCCCTAGACAGGATCCAGACACTGAAGCTTTCTTT.

This chain joins TRBV7-3 and TRBJ2-1; D is unresolved. Germline CDR1 and CDR2: SGHTA and FQGTGA. Trimming took 5 bases from V and 0 from J, leaving 8 bases between them. The CDR3 sequence is 14 residues long. Here the CDR3 reads CASSPLGSYNEQFF. The CDR3 bases are TGTGCCAGCAGCCCCCTCGGCTCCTACAATGAGCAGTTCTTC.

The chain is built from TRBV7-9 and TRBJ2-3; 13 bases are a match to TRBD2. The CDR3 length is 19 residues. CDR1 is SEHNR, CDR2 FQNEAQ, per germline (reference sequence). The V and J ends lost 1 base and 1 base, in that order; junction bases with no gene match: 8. The CDR3 region has the DNA TGTGCCAGCAGCTTAGGGACTAGCGGGAGACGGTGGGGCACAGATACGCAGTATTTT. Its translation: CASSLGTSGRRWGTDTQYF.

J is TRBJ2-7 and V is TRBV5-6; D might be TRBD1 (6 bases). Trimming took 4 bases from V and 0 from J, leaving 11 bases between them. This CDR3 spans 14 amino acids. CDR1 and CDR2 from the germline V gene are SGHDT and YYEEEE. Here the CDR3 reads CASSKGQPSYEQYF. The CDR3 coding sequence is TGTGCCAGCAGCAAAGGACAGCCCTCCTACGAGCAGTACTTC.

The chain links TRBV25-1 to TRBJ1-4; D not certain. The germline V gene encodes CDR1 MGHDK and CDR2 SYGVNS. The CDR3 is 12 amino acids. The V and J ends lost 6 bases and 6 bases respectively, with 8 bases between them. This chain's CDR3 is CASRGLDEKLFF. As DNA, the CDR3 is TGTGCCAGCAGAGGACTGGATGAAAAACTGTTTTTT.

The chain carries TRBV10-3 and TRBJ1-5, with D maybe TRBD1 (6 bases). Germline V gene data show CDR1 as ENHRY and CDR2 as SYGVKD. This CDR3 is built from 16 residues. Trimming removed 4 bases at V and 0 bases at J, with 13 bases between. CDR3 protein: CAISVDRPDSNQPQHF. DNA of the CDR3: TGTGCCATCAGTGTGGACAGACCAGATAGCAATCAGCCCCAGCATTTT.

This chain joins TRBV7-9 and TRBJ2-7, with D maybe TRBD2 (5 bases). The CDR3 is 14 residues long. V was clipped by 1 base and J by 3 bases, with 10 bases between them. Germline CDR1 reads SEHNR; CDR2 reads FQNEAQ (reference sequence). CDR3 DNA sequence: TGTGCCAGCAGCTTAGGAACGGGGTTCTACGAGCAGTACTTC. It is translated as CASSLGTGFYEQYF.

This sequence joins TRBV11-1 and TRBJ2-1; D is ambiguous. Deletions cut 5 bases from V and 7 bases from J, with 15 bases between. In germline, CDR1 is SGHAT, CDR2 FQDESV (reference sequence). CDR3 size: 14 residues. CDR3 sequence reads: CASSAEERRNEQFF. DNA of the CDR3: TGTGCCAGCAGCGCCGAGGAGCGTCGAAATGAGCAGTTCTTC.

V gene TRBV9 combines with J gene TRBJ1-2; TRBD1 agrees at 7 bases. J gave up 8 bases and V 0 bases, and 7 bases lay outside the gene matches. CDR3 length: 14 amino acids. Looked up from germline, CDR1 is SGDLS and CDR2 is YYNGEE. For the CDR3, the DNA is TGTGCCAGCAGCGTAGGGTGGCAGGGGGGAGGCTACACCTTC. Encoded protein: CASSVGWQGGGYTF.

CDR3 loop: CASSFSSSSYEQYF. The DNA for the CDR3 is TGTGCCAGTAGTTTTTCCAGTTCCTCCTACGAGCAGTACTTC. V usage is TRBV19 and J usage is TRBJ2-7; D uncertain. V was cut by 5 bases and J by 0 bases, with 11 bases left in between. The CDR3 runs 14 residues. Germline V CDR1 and CDR2: LNHDA, SQIVND (reference sequence).

The chain couples TRBV29-1 to TRBJ2-7, with 9 bases identical to TRBD1. This CDR3 spans 15 amino acids. V lost 1 base, J lost 4 bases, and 8 bases stayed unmatched. Germline V gene sequence: CDR1 SQVTM, CDR2 ANQGSEA. CDR3 sequence reads: CSVEGTGVRAYEQYF. CDR3 DNA sequence: TGCAGCGTTGAAGGGACAGGGGTCAGGGCTTACGAGCAGTACTTC.

The chain couples TRBV4-3 to TRBJ1-2; TRBD1 aligns across 8 bases. The germline V gene encodes CDR1 LGHNA and CDR2 YSLEER. Trimming cost V 0 bases and J 4 bases; bases outside gene matches: 10. The CDR3 has 17 residues. CDR3 amino acids: CASSQEWVGQVIYGYTF. The CDR3 DNA reads TGCGCCAGCAGCCAAGAATGGGTGGGACAGGTAATCTATGGCTACACCTTC.